The clone carrying this TCR beta chain turned up a few times. Its antigen is currently unknown. The PCR ran on 60 Vbeta and 13 Jbeta primers. Assay used: immunoSEQ multiplex PCR; TCRdb lists only in-frame clones, some missing. The sample contains over 45,000 clones, roughly four fifths of which appear only once. The data were taken from a study of cytomegalovirus exposure and HLA in healthy donors. The CDR3 loop spans 16 amino acids. The germline gives CDR1 MRHNA, CDR2 SNTAGT. V lost 6 bases to trimming and J lost 7 bases, with 22 bases between them. Study-wide results and caveats: Some segments of the V type, notably TRBV6-2 and TRBV6-3, were excluded as indistinguishable. It was shown in a later analysis that HLA-associated TCR beta chains were more clonally expanded than other, equally common chains.

The receptor's source is a boy younger than 18 in good health and CMV-seropositive. Sequenced material: PBMCs. The chain recombines TRBV6-4 with TRBJ2-1, with D possibly TRBD1 on 6 matching bases. Here the CDR3 reads CASSKTYRVKSNEQFF. CDR3 DNA: TGTGCCAGCAGCAAAACCTACAGGGTAAAGTCGAATGAGCAGTTCTTC.